Each of the 32 T cell receptor beta chains below was sequenced from the same sample in a study of cytomegalovirus exposure and HLA in healthy donors. The PCR employed 60 Vbeta primers together with 13 Jbeta primers. This table comes from immunoSEQ multiplex PCR, and its TCRdb copy is limited to in-frame clones, with some not included. The repertoire holds around 80,000 clones, with 10% as singletons. Sequences were obtained from PBMCs. The receptors here all came from a man in his sixties in good health and CMV-seropositive.

This sequence joins TRBV7-9 and TRBJ1-2; 7 bases are shared with TRBD1. Trimming removed 3 bases from V and 1 base from J; junction bases left unmatched: 5. This CDR3 has 15 amino acids. CDR1 is SEHNR and CDR2 is FQNEAQ in the germline V gene (reference sequence). The CDR3 sequence is CASSLSQGRNYGYTF. The CDR3 DNA sequence: TGTGCCAGCAGCTTGTCACAGGGGCGTAACTATGGCTACACCTTC. Using reference TRBV7-9 and TRBJ1-2 for the parts outside the CDR3, the full variable domain is DTGVSQNPRHKITKRGQNVTFRCDPISEHNRLYWYRQTLGQGPEFLTYFQNEAQLEKSRLLSDRFSAERPKGSFSTLEIQRTEQGDSAMYLCASSLSQGRNYGYTFGSGTRLTVV.

The rearrangement joins TRBV5-8 to TRBJ1-1; TRBD1 is a possible D gene (5 bases). The CDR3 extends over 16 amino acids. The V and J ends lost 0 bases and 1 base respectively, with 13 bases between them. Germline V gene sequence: CDR1 SGHTS, CDR2 YDEGEE. This CDR3 is CASSLAGALANTEAFF. The CDR3 region has the DNA TGTGCCAGCAGCTTGGCTGGGGCCCTGGCGAACACTGAAGCTTTCTTT.

The rearrangement links TRBV7-9 to TRBJ2-7; 7 bases agree with TRBD2. Looked up from germline, CDR1 is SEHNR and CDR2 is FQNEAQ (reference sequence). This CDR3 has 16 residues. Losses at the gene ends were 0 bases for V and 1 base for J; bases not matched to a gene: 6. CDR3 coding DNA: TGTGCCAGCAGCTTAGCGCCAAGCGGGGAATCCTACGAGCAGTACTTC. Amino acids: CASSLAPSGESYEQYF.

The chain combines TRBV5-1 with TRBJ1-6; D uncertain. The length of the CDR3 is 14 residues. Trimming took 3 bases from V and 7 from J, leaving 11 bases between them. The V gene's germline CDR1 is SGHRS and CDR2 YFSETQ. In DNA form, the CDR3 reads TGCGCCAGCAGCTCGAGGGAGGGAAATTCACCCCTCCACTTT. Protein product: CASSSREGNSPLHF.

This clone was found a few times. The J gene is TRBJ2-7, the V gene TRBV6-1, with 9 bases that match TRBD1. V dropped 6 bases and J dropped 4; count of bases not matched to a gene: 7. Per germline, CDR1 MNHNS and CDR2 SASEGT. CDR3 length: 14 residues. In nucleotides, the CDR3 is TGTGCCAGCAGATCCTCGGGACAGGGATACGAGCAGTACTTC. Protein product: CASRSSGQGYEQYF.

The chain joins TRBV19 to TRBJ2-2, with 8 bases aligning to TRBD1. V was clipped by 6 bases and J by 0 bases; unmatched bases: 3. Germline V gives CDR1 LNHDA, CDR2 SQIVND (reference sequence). This CDR3 is built from 15 residues. This chain's CDR3 is CASRSGGANTGELFF. CDR3 sequence (DNA): TGTGCCAGTAGGTCAGGGGGCGCGAACACCGGGGAGCTGTTTTTT.

In its sample, this clone was seen a few times. The J gene is TRBJ2-5, the V gene TRBV7-8, with 7 bases fitting TRBD2. The CDR3 totals 15 residues. CDR1 and CDR2 from the germline V gene are SGHVS and FQNEAQ. V shed 4 bases, J shed 1 base, and the junction held 6 bases outside the gene matches. CDR3 sequence reads: CASSSSGDSQETQYF. In DNA form, the CDR3 reads TGTGCCAGCAGCTCGAGCGGGGATAGCCAAGAGACCCAGTACTTC.

The V call is TRBV6-1, the J call TRBJ2-1; TRBD2 might be the D (5 bases). CDR1 and CDR2 (germline): MNHNS, SASEGT. The CDR3 runs to 14 residues. The V gene lost 5 bases and the J gene lost 3 bases, with 11 bases spanning the gap. CDR3 nucleotide sequence: TGTGCCAGCAGTACTAGATCCTACTACAATGAGCAGTTCTTC. The encoded protein is CASSTRSYYNEQFF.

This clone was seen only a few times. The chain recombines TRBV7-6 with TRBJ2-7, with 14 bases matching TRBD2. The CDR3 is 16 amino acids. The germline V gene has CDR1 SGHVS and CDR2 FNYEAQ. The V gene end was trimmed by 4 bases and the J gene end by 2 bases; junction bases not matched to a gene: 4. The CDR3 sequence: CASSSRLAGGPYEQYF. As DNA, the CDR3 is TGTGCCAGCAGCTCTAGACTAGCGGGAGGGCCCTACGAGCAGTACTTC.

This clone appeared a single time. For the CDR3, the DNA is TGTGCCAGTAGTATAGCCTCTAGCGGGTTCACCGGGGAGCTGTTTTTT. Translated: CASSIASSGFTGELFF. This sequence joins TRBV19 and TRBJ2-2; 8 nucleotides line up with TRBD2. The CDR3 covers 16 residues. V shed 1 base, J shed 4 bases, and the junction held 5 bases outside the gene matches. CDR1 and CDR2 from the germline V gene are LNHDA and SQIVND (reference sequence).

This chain's CDR3 is CPGSARGRENTEAFF. CDR3 DNA: TGTCCTGGGAGCGCACGAGGACGGGAGAACACTGAAGCTTTCTTT. The chain recombines TRBV22-1 with TRBJ1-1. TRBV22-1 is marked as a pseudogene. The CDR3 consists of 15 residues.

The genes are TRBV11-2 and TRBJ2-1; possibly TRBD1 for D (6 bases). Per the germline V gene, CDR1 is SGHAT and CDR2 is FQNNGV. CDR3 size: 15 residues. The V end was cut by 5 bases, the J end by 7 bases, with 18 bases between. As DNA, the CDR3 is TGTGCCAGCAGCCTTCTGGGGGCCGGAGAGAATGAGCAGTTCTTC. This sequence encodes CASSLLGAGENEQFF.

This clone was recorded many times. CDR3 protein: CASRQGGELFF. The CDR3 nucleotides are TGTGCCAGTAGACAGGGGGGGGAGCTGTTTTTT. The J gene is TRBJ2-2, the V gene TRBV19; 7 bases line up with TRBD1. V trimming: 6 bases; J trimming: 8 bases; junction bases outside the gene matches: 0. The CDR3 runs to 11 residues. Germline-derived CDR1 and CDR2 are LNHDA and SQIVND (reference sequence).

This clone was counted only a few times. The chain recombines TRBV6-1 with TRBJ2-1, with TRBD2 identical over 12 bases. The CDR3 consists of 15 residues. Germline loops: CDR1 MNHNS, CDR2 SASEGT. The J segment lost 8 bases and the V segment lost 7 bases, leaving 9 bases of the junction unmatched. CDR3 in DNA: TGTGCCAGCAACCCTCTAGCGGGGGGGCTCGATGAGCAGTTCTTC. Its protein is CASNPLAGGLDEQFF.

The V and J genes are TRBV6-6 and TRBJ2-7; 12 nucleotides line up with TRBD2. There are 14 residues in the CDR3. Trimming at V came to 4 bases and at J to 3 bases, leaving 1 base not matched to a gene. Germline V CDR1 and CDR2: MNHNY, SVGAGI (reference sequence). CDR3 coding DNA: TGTGCCAGCAGTTTGACTAGCGGGAGCTACGAGCAGTACTTC. This sequence encodes CASSLTSGSYEQYF.

The J gene is TRBJ1-5, the V gene TRBV7-3; D not certain. V was pared by 2 bases and J by 3 bases, with 5 bases between. The CDR3 loop spans 13 amino acids. Germline V gene data show CDR1 as SGHTA and CDR2 as FQGTGA. The CDR3: CASSLDNNQPQHF. As DNA, the CDR3 is TGTGCCAGCAGCTTAGACAACAATCAGCCCCAGCATTTT.

The chain links TRBV7-8 to TRBJ1-1, with no clear D. This CDR3 region has 16 residues. Germline CDR1 reads SGHVS; CDR2 reads FQNEAQ. Trimming took 5 bases from V and 5 from J, leaving 21 bases between them. DNA for the CDR3: TGTGCCAGCAGCGGAGCCGGGAGGATATCTTTGACTGAAGCTTTCTTT. Translation: CASSGAGRISLTEAFF.

The V gene is TRBV28, the J gene TRBJ2-5; 14 nucleotides align to TRBD2. The V gene end was trimmed by 6 bases and the J gene end by 0 bases; junction bases not matched to a gene: 6. Germline V gene data show CDR1 as MDHEN and CDR2 as SYDVKM. This CDR3 spans 17 amino acids. CDR3 residues: CASSPGLAGEYQETQYF. CDR3 nucleotide sequence: TGTGCCAGCAGCCCGGGACTAGCGGGGGAGTACCAAGAGACCCAGTACTTC.

This clone has just a few counts. The chain uses TRBV18 and TRBJ2-5; 7 bases align to TRBD2. Germline loops: CDR1 KGHSH, CDR2 LQKENI. This CDR3 region has 14 residues. Trimming removed 6 bases from V and 4 bases from J; junction bases left unmatched: 8. The CDR3 protein is CASSSAGVGETQYF. CDR3 DNA sequence: TGTGCCAGCTCGTCGGCGGGGGTGGGAGAGACCCAGTACTTC.

This clone was recorded a few times. This chain connects TRBV28 to TRBJ2-7; 9 bases align to TRBD1. The CDR3 runs to 15 residues. Germline V gene lookup returns CDR1 MDHEN and CDR2 SYDVKM. V trimming: 7 bases; J trimming: 3 bases; junction bases outside the gene matches: 10. The CDR3, as DNA: TGTGCCAGCAACCGGGACAGGGAATTTCGCTACGAGCAGTACTTC. This translates into CASNRDREFRYEQYF.

The chain recombines TRBV27 with TRBJ2-1, with TRBD1 matching over 9 bases. V was pared by 8 bases and J by 9 bases, with 8 bases of the junction left unmatched. CDR3 length: 13 residues. Germline CDR1 is MNHEY and CDR2 is SMNVEV (reference sequence). CDR3 in DNA: TGTGCCAGCTGTACCGGGACAGGGTGTGAGCAGTTCTTC. This codes for CASCTGTGCEQFF.

This clone turned up a few times. The CDR3 DNA reads TGTGCCAGCACCGGGCTTCCAGGGGTTGAGCAGTTCTTC. It yields the protein CASTGLPGVEQFF. The chain is built from TRBV2 and TRBJ2-1, with D possibly TRBD1 on 6 matching bases. CDR1 and CDR2 (germline): SNHLY, FYNNEI. Trimming took 7 bases from V and 9 from J, leaving 16 bases between them. The CDR3 runs to 13 residues.

This clone was observed a handful of times. The chain is built from TRBV10-3 and TRBJ2-5; 9 nucleotides align to TRBD1. This CDR3 is 14 amino acids long. V shed 6 bases and J 5 bases; nucleotides not matched to a gene: 7. Germline V gene sequence: CDR1 ENHRY, CDR2 SYGVKD. CDR3 amino acids: CAIRGDRARETQYF. CDR3 sequence (DNA): TGTGCCATCAGGGGGGACAGGGCAAGGGAGACCCAGTACTTC.

A single count supports this clone. This rearrangement joins TRBV18 to TRBJ1-2, with no clear D. The V and J ends lost 8 bases and 4 bases respectively, with 11 bases between them. This CDR3 has 12 residues. CDR1 is KGHSH and CDR2 is LQKENI in the germline V gene. This CDR3 reads CASLGEGYGYTF. The CDR3 region has the DNA TGTGCCAGCCTCGGTGAGGGCTATGGCTACACCTTC. The whole variable domain, remainder taken from reference TRBV18 and TRBJ1-2, is NAGVMQNPRHLVRRRGQEARLRCSPMKGHSHVYWYRQLPEEGLKFMVYLQKENIIDESGMPKERFSAEFPKEGPSILRIQQVVRGDSAAYFCASLGEGYGYTFGSGTRLTVV.

This clone appeared a few times. V and J are TRBV5-1 and TRBJ2-1; 10 bases map to TRBD2. V shed 3 bases, J shed 1 base, and the junction held 4 bases outside the gene matches. The CDR3 sequence is 16 residues long. Germline V gene sequence: CDR1 SGHRS, CDR2 YFSETQ. CDR3 bases: TGCGCCAGCAGCTATAGCGGGGGGAATTCCTACAATGAGCAGTTCTTC. Residues: CASSYSGGNSYNEQFF.

This clone was seen ten or more times. The chain carries TRBV7-2 and TRBJ2-5, with 7 bases that match TRBD2. This CDR3 comprises 15 residues. The V gene's germline CDR1 is SGHTA and CDR2 FQGNSA. The V gene end was trimmed by 5 bases and the J gene end by 2 bases; junction bases not matched to a gene: 8. CDR3 coding DNA: TGTGCCAGCAGCCAGAGTCTAGCGGTTCAAGAGACCCAGTACTTC. Translation gives CASSQSLAVQETQYF.

V usage is TRBV7-9 and J usage is TRBJ2-1, with 7 bases matching TRBD1. The length of the CDR3 is 14 residues. Per germline, CDR1 SEHNR and CDR2 FQNEAQ (reference sequence). Unmatched junction bases numbered 1, after V lost 4 bases and J lost 1 base. CDR3 loop: CASSSGGSYNEQFF. In DNA, the CDR3 is TGTGCCAGCAGCTCAGGGGGATCCTACAATGAGCAGTTCTTC.

Only one count was recorded for this clone. J is TRBJ2-7 and V is TRBV7-8; D call uncertain. The CDR3 sequence is 17 residues long. Deletions cut 0 bases from V and 0 bases from J, with 15 bases between. CDR1 and CDR2 (germline): SGHVS, FQNEAQ. CDR3 sequence reads: CASSLALERRSSYEQYF. CDR3 bases: TGTGCCAGCAGCTTAGCGCTCGAGAGACGGAGCTCCTACGAGCAGTACTTC.

This rearrangement joins TRBV5-6 to TRBJ2-1, with a possible D match to TRBD1 (7 bases). The CDR3 has 16 amino acids. Trimming stripped 0 bases from V and 4 bases from J, with 14 bases between. CDR1 SGHDT and CDR2 YYEEEE come from the germline V gene. The CDR3 reads CASSLVQGGPYNEQFF. The DNA of the CDR3 is TGTGCCAGCAGCTTGGTTCAGGGGGGACCTTACAATGAGCAGTTCTTC.

This clone was seen more than once but under ten times. The CDR3 sequence: CASSYGWRNEQFF. In nucleotides, the CDR3 is TGTGCCAGCAGTTACGGCTGGCGGAATGAGCAGTTCTTC. The rearrangement joins TRBV2 to TRBJ2-1; D remains unclear. With 5 bases removed from V and 7 bases from J, the gap between germline ends came to 12 bases. Germline lookup yields CDR1 SNHLY and CDR2 FYNNEI. The CDR3 covers 13 residues.

This clone was seen a few times. This chain connects TRBV27 to TRBJ2-6, with 8 bases fitting TRBD1. CDR3 length: 17 amino acids. V trimming: 8 bases; J trimming: 1 base; junction bases outside the gene matches: 10. CDR1 is MNHEY and CDR2 is SMNVEV in the germline V gene (reference sequence). The CDR3 coding sequence is TGTGCCAGCGGCTTATCAGGGGGCTTATCTGGGGCCAACGTCCTGACTTTC. It translates to CASGLSGGLSGANVLTF.

This rearrangement joins TRBV7-9 to TRBJ1-1; possible D gene TRBD1, 5 bases. The V end was cut by 3 bases, the J end by 6 bases, with 14 bases between. Germline CDR1 and CDR2: SEHNR and FQNEAQ (reference sequence). The CDR3 loop spans 14 amino acids. CDR3 protein: CASSFQGLMAEAFF. CDR3 coding DNA: TGTGCCAGCAGCTTTCAGGGACTTATGGCTGAAGCTTTCTTT.